The 18 T cell receptor beta chains listed next were all sequenced from one sample in a study of blood T cell repertoires in COVID-19. Method: immunoSEQ multiplex PCR; TCRdb's copy keeps in-frame clones and lacks some. The data contain roughly 160,000 clones, 83% of them singletons. The sample taken for sequencing was peripheral blood. These TCRs come from a woman in her 70s who had recovered from COVID-19.

This clone showed up just once. The chain links TRBV9 to TRBJ2-2; a weak D match, TRBD1 (6 bases). CDR1 SGDLS and CDR2 YYNGEE come from the germline V gene. The V gene lost 4 bases and the J gene lost 1 base, with 14 bases spanning the gap. CDR3 length equals 16 residues. CDR3 protein: CASSLTGTQNTGELFF. The CDR3 DNA sequence: TGTGCCAGCAGCCTAACCGGGACACAGAACACCGGGGAGCTGTTTTTT.

The chain employs TRBV5-1 and TRBJ2-7; 7 nucleotides align to TRBD2. The CDR3 is 14 residues long. Germline CDR1 SGHRS, CDR2 YFSETQ. The junction had 11 bases not matched to a gene; V was cut back by 6 bases and J by 5 bases. The CDR3 sequence: CASMGGSAWDEQYF. For the CDR3, the DNA is TGCGCCAGCATGGGCGGGAGCGCATGGGACGAGCAGTACTTC.

Written as DNA, the CDR3 is TGTGCCAGTAGACTTTCGGATCAGCCCCAGCATTTT. It encodes CASRLSDQPQHF. The rearrangement uses TRBV19 and TRBJ1-5; D gene uncertain. Germline CDR1 reads LNHDA; CDR2 reads SQIVND (reference sequence). Deletions cut 6 bases from V and 5 bases from J, with 8 bases between. The length of the CDR3 is 12 residues. Looking up the rest from reference TRBV19 and TRBJ1-5 gives the full variable domain: DGGITQSPKYLFRKEGQNVTLSCEQNLNHDAMYWYRQDPGQGLRLIYYSQIVNDFQKGDIAEGYSVSREKKESFPLTVTSAQKNPTAFYLCASRLSDQPQHFGDGTRLSIL.

This chain uses TRBV5-1 with TRBJ1-1; maybe TRBD1 (5 bases). CDR1 and CDR2 (germline): SGHRS, YFSETQ. This CDR3 contains 14 residues. Between the trimmed V and J ends, which lost 1 base and 3 bases, there was a span of 10 bases. In DNA form, the CDR3 reads TGCGCCAGCAGCTTGCCCGACAGTGACACTGAAGCTTTCTTT. Its protein is CASSLPDSDTEAFF.

In its sample, this clone was seen a few times. The CDR3 sequence: CASSQEGGGRGQFF. The CDR3, as DNA: TGTGCCAGCAGCCAAGAAGGGGGGGGACGTGGGCAGTTCTTC. The chain combines TRBV3-1 (or the pseudogene TRBV3-2) with TRBJ2-1; TRBD2 is a possible D gene (7 bases). The germline V and J ends were trimmed by 0 bases and 12 bases, with 15 bases remaining between them. CDR3 length: 14 residues. Germline CDR1 and CDR2: LGHDT and YNNKEL (reference sequence).

This clone appeared a few times. The chain couples TRBV3-1 (or the pseudogene TRBV3-2) to TRBJ2-5; tentatively, D is TRBD1 (6 bases). The CDR3 totals 17 residues. Trimming cost V 1 base and J 1 base, with 16 bases left between them. The germline gives CDR1 LGHDT, CDR2 YNNKEL (reference sequence). CDR3 loop: CASSQGVYRGGQETQYF. The CDR3 coding sequence is TGTGCCAGCAGCCAAGGGGTCTACCGAGGGGGCCAAGAGACCCAGTACTTC.

The chain uses TRBV11-2 and TRBJ1-2; D is uncertain. The CDR3 is made up of 14 amino acids. Deletions cut 0 bases from V and 4 bases from J, with 9 bases between. CDR1 and CDR2 (germline): SGHAT, FQNNGV. The CDR3 here is CASSLDLGSYGYTF. CDR3 coding DNA: TGTGCCAGCAGCTTAGATTTGGGCTCCTATGGCTACACCTTC.

J is TRBJ2-5 and V is TRBV18, with D maybe TRBD2 (6 bases). Trimming left V 8 bases short and J 1 base short, with 17 bases between. The CDR3 spans 15 residues. Germline CDR1 reads KGHSH; CDR2 reads LQKENI. CDR3 loop: CASRPAGSGQETQYF. The CDR3 coding sequence is TGTGCCAGCCGACCTGCGGGGAGTGGCCAAGAGACCCAGTACTTC.

The chain couples TRBV19 to TRBJ2-2; D remains ambiguous. V lost 10 bases and J lost 5, with 17 bases in between. The germline V gene encodes CDR1 LNHDA and CDR2 SQIVND (reference sequence). The CDR3 loop spans 14 amino acids. The DNA for the CDR3 is TGTGCCACCACCCGGGTCCCTAAGACCGGGGAGCTGTTTTTT. This translates into CATTRVPKTGELFF.

This sequence joins TRBV4-3 and TRBJ1-2; D is perhaps TRBD1 (5 bases). Germline V gene sequence: CDR1 LGHNA, CDR2 YSLEER. V lost 1 base and J lost 5, with 14 bases in between. CDR3 length: 15 residues. CDR3 sequence reads: CASSQGSQGGYGYTF. The CDR3 coding sequence is TGCGCCAGCAGCCAAGGGTCGCAGGGAGGGTATGGCTACACCTTC.

This chain links TRBV4-2 with TRBJ1-2; 9 bases fit TRBD1. The CDR3 runs to 14 residues. V lost 2 bases to trimming and J lost 7 bases; unmatched junction nucleotides: 5. Germline loops: CDR1 LGHNA, CDR2 YNFKEQ. Written as DNA, the CDR3 is TGTGCCAGCAGCCAACTAACAGGGGGCTCTGGCTACACCTTC. Translating it yields CASSQLTGGSGYTF.

This rearrangement joins TRBV19 to TRBJ2-7, with D perhaps TRBD1 (6 bases). Germline V gene lookup returns CDR1 LNHDA and CDR2 SQIVND (reference sequence). The CDR3 length is 14 residues. V was shortened by 7 bases and J by 0 bases, with 13 bases between the two germline ends. The chain's CDR3 is CASIPHRDSYEQYF. CDR3 DNA sequence: TGTGCCAGTATCCCCCACAGGGACTCCTACGAGCAGTACTTC.

CDR3 amino acids: CASSPTPTPGEKLFF. In DNA, the CDR3 is TGCGCCAGCAGCCCGACCCCCACCCCCGGGGAAAAACTGTTTTTT. The V call is TRBV5-1, the J call TRBJ1-4, with D hard to call. The CDR3 has 15 amino acids. Deletions cut 4 bases from V and 8 bases from J, with 18 bases between. Germline CDR1 SGHRS, CDR2 YFSETQ.

The chain employs TRBV5-1 and TRBJ2-1, with D perhaps matching TRBD2 (5 bases). The CDR3 sequence is 14 residues long. CDR1 SGHRS and CDR2 YFSETQ come from the germline V gene. V was trimmed by 1 base and J by 4 bases, leaving 9 bases between them. The CDR3, as DNA: TGCGCCAGCAGCTTGAACACGGGGTACAATGAGCAGTTCTTC. This translates into CASSLNTGYNEQFF.

This chain uses TRBV5-1 with TRBJ2-7, with 7 bases matching TRBD1. The CDR3 consists of 15 residues. CDR1 SGHRS and CDR2 YFSETQ come from the germline V gene. V shed 1 base, J shed 2 bases, and the junction held 6 bases outside the gene matches. The CDR3 DNA reads as TGCGCCAGCAGCTTGAGTGGGCAGGGGGCCTACGAGCAGTACTTC. It is translated as CASSLSGQGAYEQYF.

This sequence joins TRBV18 and TRBJ2-7, with D unclear. The germline gives CDR1 KGHSH, CDR2 LQKENI. Trimming pared 3 bases from V and 9 bases from J, leaving 21 bases between. The CDR3 runs 15 residues. CDR3 in DNA: TGTGCCAGCTCACCGGGTCCCCAGGCCGGTTTTGTGCAGTACTTC. Amino acid sequence: CASSPGPQAGFVQYF. Full variable domain (missing parts from reference TRBV18 and TRBJ2-7): NAGVMQNPRHLVRRRGQEARLRCSPMKGHSHVYWYRQLPEEGLKFMVYLQKENIIDESGMPKERFSAEFPKEGPSILRIQQVVRGDSAAYFCASSPGPQAGFVQYFGPGTRLTVT.

The V gene is TRBV5-1, the J gene TRBJ2-1, with D perhaps TRBD2 (7 bases). This CDR3 has 19 residues. V was trimmed by 0 bases and J by 6 bases, leaving 25 bases between them. Germline CDR1 and CDR2: SGHRS and YFSETQ. DNA for the CDR3: TGCGCCAGCAGCTTGGTGGGGGGCCGTGGGGCGGGAGCCCGCAATGAGCAGTTCTTC. Protein sequence: CASSLVGGRGAGARNEQFF.

This clone came up once. The chain has TRBV4-2 and TRBJ2-3; D is possibly TRBD2 (6 bases). Deletions cut 0 bases from V and 6 bases from J, with 16 bases between. The CDR3 sequence is 16 residues long. Germline V gene sequence: CDR1 LGHNA, CDR2 YNFKEQ. The CDR3 region is CASSQDGEARGDTQYF. CDR3 coding DNA: TGTGCCAGCAGCCAAGATGGGGAGGCCCGGGGGGATACGCAGTATTTT.